This T cell receptor beta chain is from a study of T cell changes during pregnancy in multiple sclerosis. Germline V gene data show CDR1 as MRHNA and CDR2 as SNTAGT. This CDR3 region has 13 residues. Trimming pared 6 bases from V and 1 base from J, leaving 9 bases between. Assay: immunoSEQ multiplex PCR; the TCRdb copy retains only in-frame clones and omits some. Of roughly 60,000 clones listed, roughly 92% are singletons. The sequence was obtained from a female donor with multiple sclerosis, enrolled in a pregnancy study. The source material was peripheral blood, sampled in the second trimester of pregnancy. The chain has TRBV6-4 and TRBJ1-1; D unresolved. The CDR3 region is CASSPRGNTEAFF. The CDR3 DNA follows: TGTGCCAGCAGCCCTAGAGGGAACACTGAAGCTTTCTTT.